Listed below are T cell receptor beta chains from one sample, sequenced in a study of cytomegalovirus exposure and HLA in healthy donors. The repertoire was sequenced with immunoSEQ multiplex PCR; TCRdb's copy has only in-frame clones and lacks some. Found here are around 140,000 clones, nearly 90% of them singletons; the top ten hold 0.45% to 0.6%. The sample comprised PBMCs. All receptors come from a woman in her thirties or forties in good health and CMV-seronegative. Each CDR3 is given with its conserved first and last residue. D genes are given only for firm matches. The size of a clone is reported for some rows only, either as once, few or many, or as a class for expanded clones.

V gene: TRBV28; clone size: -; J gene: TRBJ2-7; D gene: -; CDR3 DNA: TGTGCCAGCAAGGGGCCGGCCTACGAGCAGTACTTC; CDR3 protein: CASKGPAYEQYF
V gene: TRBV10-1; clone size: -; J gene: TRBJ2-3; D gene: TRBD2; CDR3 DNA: TGCGCCAGCAGTGACTTGGGGCTGAGAGCGGGACTTGGAGATACGCAGTATTTT; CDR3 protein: CASSDLGLRAGLGDTQYF
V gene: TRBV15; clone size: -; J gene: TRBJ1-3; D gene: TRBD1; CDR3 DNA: TGTGCCACCAGCAGAGATAACCGGGACAGGTACGGAAACACCATATATTTT; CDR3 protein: CATSRDNRDRYGNTIYF
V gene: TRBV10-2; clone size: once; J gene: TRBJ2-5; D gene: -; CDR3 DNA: TGCGCCAGCAGTCGAGGGATCGGCGTCGGAGCAGCGGAGACCCAGTACTTC; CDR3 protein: CASSRGIGVGAAETQYF
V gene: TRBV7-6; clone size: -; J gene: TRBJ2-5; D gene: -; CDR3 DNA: TGTGCCAGCAGCTTAAGGGGTCTGGCTGCCAGAGAGACCCAGTACTTC; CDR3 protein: CASSLRGLAARETQYF
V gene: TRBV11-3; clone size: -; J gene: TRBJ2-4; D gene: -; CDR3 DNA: TGTGCCAGCAGCTTAGACGGGAACATTCAGTACTTC; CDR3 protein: CASSLDGNIQYF
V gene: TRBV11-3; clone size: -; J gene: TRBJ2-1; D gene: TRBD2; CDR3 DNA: TGTGCCAGCAGCTTAGATAAGGTAGTGGCGCGCGGGAGCTCCTACAATGAGCAGTTCTTC; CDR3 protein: CASSLDKVVARGSSYNEQFF
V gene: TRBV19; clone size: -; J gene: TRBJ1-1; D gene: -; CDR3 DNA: TGTGCCAGTAGTAGGGTCGGACACGGTAACACTGAAGCTTTCTTT; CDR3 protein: CASSRVGHGNTEAFF
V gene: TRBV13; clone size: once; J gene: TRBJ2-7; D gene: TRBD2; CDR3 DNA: TGTGCCAGCAGCCCCAGACTAGCGGGAGTTATGTCGTACGAGCAGTACTTC; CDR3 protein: CASSPRLAGVMSYEQYF
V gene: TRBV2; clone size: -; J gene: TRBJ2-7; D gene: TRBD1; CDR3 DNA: TGTGCCAGCAGACCGGGACAGGGGATTTACGAGCAGTACTTC; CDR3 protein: CASRPGQGIYEQYF